This T cell receptor beta chain is drawn from a study of cytomegalovirus exposure and HLA in healthy donors. Study-wide points: Researchers catalogued over 150 TCR beta chains as cytomegalovirus-associated. Productive rates of about 90% or about 30% were seen for most TCR beta V segments in an earlier analysis. TCR beta sequences reportedly predicted most subjects' HLA-A and HLA-B alleles accurately.

In germline, CDR1 is LNHDA, CDR2 SQIVND (reference sequence). V gave up 7 bases and J gave up 1 base, with 19 bases separating them. The CDR3 length is 16 residues. As regards this clone: The antigen remains undetermined.

This PCR relied on a set of 60 Vbeta primers and 13 Jbeta primers. Methods used by the authors: There were about 86 million unique TCR beta chains by a later count, and approximately 11 million of them were shared. Libraries were prepared by immunoSEQ multiplex PCR; TCRdb keeps only in-frame clonotypes and omits some of them. The DNA was the basis for D and trimming; V, J and clone size are from that table. The data show about 140,000 clones, approximately 67% seen once. This clonotype was sampled from a woman aged 60-70 years in good health and CMV-seronegative. Material for sequencing was PBMCs. The genes are TRBV19 and TRBJ1-1; D ambiguous. The CDR3 DNA follows: TGTGCCAGTACCGGAACCCCTTCCGGGGAGAACACTGAAGCTTTCTTT. Translating gives CASTGTPSGENTEAFF.